This T cell receptor (beta chain) is drawn from a study of a mutant IDH1 vaccine in newly diagnosed glioma (dated by TCRdb to the early 2020s). Background on the whole study: Patients received eight vaccinations in weeks 1, 3, 5, 7, 11, 15, 19 and 23, corresponding to visits V03 through V10. Vaccination was initiated 4-6 weeks after radiotherapy alone, or concurrently with temozolomide cycles in the chemotherapy-containing groups. Of the approximately 29 treated patients, around 62% were male and around 38% were female, and a mean age of around 40 years was recorded. Before enrollment, patients had received standard therapy of radiotherapy alone, temozolomide alone, or radiochemotherapy with temozolomide; most received the combination. Peripheral blood was collected at six visits: V03 (baseline), V05, V07, V10, V12 and V13. For exploratory analyses, longitudinal TCRB deep sequencing was carried out in about 25 treated patients wherever samples were available.

Receptors were amplified or captured by the immunoSEQ multiplex PCR assay. Rearranged TCR beta chain sequences were amplified using the hsTCRB Kit according to the manufacturer's protocol. TCRB libraries were sequenced on an Illumina MiSeq. In the original analysis: The proprietary platform of the kit vendor was used for demultiplexing, trimming and gene mapping. Here the immuneACCESS table is served through TCRdb, limited to in-frame sequences with V and J called. Missing clones are a known gap in these copies; in checked studies unresolved V genes cover under half, and the rest lacks a known reason. That table gives V, J and clone size, and the DNA gave D and trimming. The sample table records some 30,000 clones; more than 70% of these occur just once. The ten biggest clones cover about a fifth of the sample. Concerning this clone itself: Its binding antigen is unknown. The sample holds no much larger clone one base away, and base qualities are not on file.

According to the study, the label for this sample's time point signals: week 5, during vaccination. Each vaccine dose was 300 ug of a 20-mer mutant IDH1 peptide in Montanide, given subcutaneously with topical imiquimod. Donors had newly diagnosed WHO grade 3 or 4 IDH1-mutant astrocytomas with loss of nuclear ATRX. The samples were drawn from NOA16, a multicentre, single-arm, open-label phase I trial in Germany that tested a mutant IDH1 peptide vaccine in humans for the first time. Genomic DNA for TCRB sequencing was extracted from EDTA blood using the DNeasy Blood and Tissue Kit. The CDR3, cysteine through phenylalanine, is 13 amino acids long. Left in the record is the CDR3 DNA by itself, 39 bases read in frame from the first base. Sequences MNHNS (CDR1) and SASEGT (CDR2) are obtained from the germline V gene. V lost 10 bases and J lost 4 bases, and the count of bases not matched to a germline gene is 5.

What the research found in general, with its limitations: The authors stated that sample limitations prevented analyses of patient blood samples from being reproduced. Across multiple MHC alleles, vaccine-induced immune responses were seen in around 93% of patients. PBMC samples for TCRB deep sequencing were selected based on availability. Pseudoprogression appeared unrelated to alterations in the top peripheral T cell clonotypes detected by TCRB sequencing.

The chain employs TRBV6-1 and TRBJ2-3, with 10 middle bases fitting TRBD2. The sequence came from a man aged 18 to 29 with glioma. This material consisted of PBMCs, taken from a glioma patient whose treatment included an IDH1 peptide vaccine. The sequenced DNA: TGTGCCACCCGACTAGCGGGTGCAGATACGCAGTATTTT. Its protein reads: CATRLAGADTQYF.